This T cell receptor beta chain was identified in a study of identical twins. The CDR3 has 14 amino acids. Germline CDR1 MNHEY, CDR2 SMNVEV (reference sequence). The V segment lost 3 bases and the J segment 4 bases; nucleotides outside the gene matches: 1. A word on this clonotype: The antigen remains unidentified.

Overall study results and limits: Beta out-of-frame sequences displayed a weaker excess of sharing between twins.

TCRdb reanalysed the 5' RACE reads using MiXCR and keeps one entry per CDR3 protein. This table holds 300,000 to 350,000 distinct CDR3 sequences, 9% to 15% found once. The same sample was also studied in work on yellow fever vaccine responses in identical twins.

The sequence derives from a woman between 18 and 30 years old in good health. V gene TRBV27 combines with J gene TRBJ2-7; 12 nucleotides line up with TRBD2. The specimen sequenced was CD8+ T cells sorted from blood. CDR3 DNA: TGTGCCAGCAGTTTTACTAGCGGGGGGTACGAGCAGTACTTC. Protein sequence: CASSFTSGGYEQYF.